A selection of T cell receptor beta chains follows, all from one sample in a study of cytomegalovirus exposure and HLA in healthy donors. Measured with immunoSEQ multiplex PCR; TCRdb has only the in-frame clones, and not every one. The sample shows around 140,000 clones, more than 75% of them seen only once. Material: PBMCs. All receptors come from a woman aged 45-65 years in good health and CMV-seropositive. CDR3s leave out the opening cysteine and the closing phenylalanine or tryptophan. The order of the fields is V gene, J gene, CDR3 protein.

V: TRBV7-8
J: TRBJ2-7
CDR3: ASSPQREPSYEQY

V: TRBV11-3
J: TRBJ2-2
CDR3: ASSLAPGGELF

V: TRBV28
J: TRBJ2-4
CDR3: ASSFLGTGGGYIQY

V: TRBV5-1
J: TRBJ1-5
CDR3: ASREGEDQPQH

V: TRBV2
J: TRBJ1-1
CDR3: ASGQAAEAF

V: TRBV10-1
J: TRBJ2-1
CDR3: ASSESAASFGNEQF

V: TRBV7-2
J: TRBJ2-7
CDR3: ASSLRVGLEQY

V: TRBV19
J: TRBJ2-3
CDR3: ASSRENTDTQY

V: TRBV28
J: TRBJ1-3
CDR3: ASTSILSGNTIY

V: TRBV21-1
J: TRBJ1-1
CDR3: ASLTGSDTEAF

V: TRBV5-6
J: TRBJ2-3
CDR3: ASSLASTDTQY

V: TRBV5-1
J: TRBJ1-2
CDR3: ASSWGPGEDYGYT

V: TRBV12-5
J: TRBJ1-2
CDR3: ASGLRTIPSKGYGYT

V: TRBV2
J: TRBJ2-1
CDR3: ASSEPGGPHYNEQF

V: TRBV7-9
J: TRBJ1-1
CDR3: ASSARRGLVTEAF

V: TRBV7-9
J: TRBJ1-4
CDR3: ASSPTGVSEKLF

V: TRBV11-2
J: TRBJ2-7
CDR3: ASSRGYEQY

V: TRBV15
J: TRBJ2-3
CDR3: ATSSPSRPTDTQY

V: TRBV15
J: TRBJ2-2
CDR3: ATRTVPGELF

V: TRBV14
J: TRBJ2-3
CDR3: ASSPLQETGRPTDTQY

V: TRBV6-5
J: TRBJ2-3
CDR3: ASRASGGVTDTQY

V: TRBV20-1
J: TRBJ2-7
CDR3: SQIQRLEQY

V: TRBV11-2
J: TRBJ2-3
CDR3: ASSFTLAGAARDTQY

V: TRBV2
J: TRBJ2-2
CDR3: ASSVLAGATGELF

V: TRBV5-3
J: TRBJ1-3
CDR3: ARSPDRSWPGNTIY

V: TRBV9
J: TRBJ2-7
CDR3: ASSVELAPITTYEQY

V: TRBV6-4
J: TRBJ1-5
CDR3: ASITPRGQPQH

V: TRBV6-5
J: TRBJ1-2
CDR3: ASSYEGSGGYT

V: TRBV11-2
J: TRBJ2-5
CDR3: ASSLGVTSGQETQY

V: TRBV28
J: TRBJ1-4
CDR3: ASRPRRWRQAGEKLF

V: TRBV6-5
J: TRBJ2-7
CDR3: ASSYRTGGEQY

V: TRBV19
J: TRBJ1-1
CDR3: ASRPSVNTEAF

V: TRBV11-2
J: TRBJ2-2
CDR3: ASSLGPFGELF

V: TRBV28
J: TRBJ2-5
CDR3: ASSFPSRDRGGDETQY

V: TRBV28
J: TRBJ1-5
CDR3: ASSQRSDQPQH

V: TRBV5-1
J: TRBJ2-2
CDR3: ASSLAHGGELF

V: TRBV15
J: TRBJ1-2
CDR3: ATSRVWRDYGYT

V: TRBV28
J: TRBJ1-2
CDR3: ASSLGAGDYGYT

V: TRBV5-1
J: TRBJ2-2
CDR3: ASSVGQGTGELF

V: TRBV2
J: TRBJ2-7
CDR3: ASTEYHEQY

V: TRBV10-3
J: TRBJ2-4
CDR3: AISEAGGSSVNIQY

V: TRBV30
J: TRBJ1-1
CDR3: AWSRGQLLTKLNTEAF

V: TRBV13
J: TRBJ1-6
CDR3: ASSFRGQGNSPLH

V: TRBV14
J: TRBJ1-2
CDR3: ASSPGQEPNYGYT

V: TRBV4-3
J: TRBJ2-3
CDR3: ASSQETTFASTDTQY

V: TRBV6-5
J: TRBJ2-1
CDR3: ASSYSTGEQF

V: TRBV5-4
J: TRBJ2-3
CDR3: ASSFLAGGPGDTQY

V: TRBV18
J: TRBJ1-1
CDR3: ASSLLGGNTEAF

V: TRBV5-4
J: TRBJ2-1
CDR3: ASSSRFGGSWDEQF

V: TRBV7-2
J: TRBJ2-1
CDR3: ASSLGQENEQF

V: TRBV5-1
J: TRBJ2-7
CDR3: ASSLRQRDEQY

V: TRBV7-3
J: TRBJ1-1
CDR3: ASSPGQGEVAF

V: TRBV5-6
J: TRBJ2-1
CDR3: ASSLSGVHNEQF

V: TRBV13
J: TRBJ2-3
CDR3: ASSLESSTDTQY

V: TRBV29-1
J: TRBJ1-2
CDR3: SVGEGGSGYT

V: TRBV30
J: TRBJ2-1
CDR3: AWTGHDNEQF

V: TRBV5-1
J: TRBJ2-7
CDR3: ASSLGYGAGYEQY

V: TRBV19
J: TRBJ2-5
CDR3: ASSYGRALEETQY

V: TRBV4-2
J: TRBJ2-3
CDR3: ASSQDGEAELQY